Listed here is a single TCR beta chain. Its antigen specificity is not known. The input lacks base qualities; no much larger clone sits a single base away. Other DNA sequences in this sample translate to the same CDR3. The time point label for this specimen denotes: resected brain tissue, or blood drawn just prior to surgery. The surgery cases with the highest brain T cell transcript signatures were chosen for TCR beta chain sequencing of brain tissue, and also of blood when blood was available. Before surgery, patients had received at least one anti-epileptic drug. TCR-sequenced patients were children with drug-resistant epilepsy due to tuberous sclerosis complex, focal cortical dysplasia, Rasmussen encephalitis or hemimegalencephaly. Blood samples were collected immediately before the epilepsy surgery. The Monarch genomic DNA purification kit was used to extract bulk genomic DNA from unsorted brain tissue and from whole blood.

The data originate from a study of brain T cells in children with intractable seizures (dated by TCRdb to about 2021). Study-level background: As a first screen for immune gene transcripts, resected brain tissue from some 50 pediatric epilepsy surgery cases was run on a NanoString immunology panel. Among the approximately 12 selected surgery cases, pre-surgery blood was additionally sequenced for eight, leaving four cases with brain tissue only.

V is pared back by 5 bases and J by 2 bases, with 7 bases lying between the germline termini. CDR1 MNHEY and CDR2 SVGAGI are derived from the germline V gene. The CDR3 numbers 13 residues from cysteine through phenylalanine. The CDR3 DNA has 39 bases and is translated from base 1. TCR beta chain sequences were generated from genomic DNA using the immunoSEQ assay. In the source study's methods: CDR3 sequences not starting with the conserved framework cysteine at position 104 were manually removed. To get clonality, the normalized Shannon's Diversity Index was subtracted from one, giving values from 0 (maximal diversity) to 1 (oligoclonal). Differences in the frequency of the same CDR3 between samples, such as brain versus blood, were assessed with chi-squared comparison-of-proportions tests. Public clonotypes were found through immuneACCESS searches, while the VDJdb browser was used to judge similarity to known antiviral clonotypes. TCRdb took over this immuneACCESS table, retaining in-frame rearrangements with V and J assigned. Such tables are incomplete; in checked studies, under half of the missing clones stem from an unresolved V gene, and the remainder is unexplained. From that table come the V and J calls and clone size; the DNA was used to work out D and trimming. The sample table lists tens of thousands of clones, roughly 89% of them with a count of one. The top ten clonotypes cover around 24% of the sample.

Here is what the overall study found, with its caveats: Sequencing depth differed between pre- and post-surgery blood, so clones missing from the pre-surgery sample may reflect undersampling. Viral specificity was inferred only from CDR3 sequence similarity, and patients' HCMV serostatus was unknown.

Rearrangement joined TRBV6-5 to TRBJ1-5, with the D gene not confidently named. This clonotype was sampled from a girl between 2 and 10 years old with Rasmussen encephalitis and intractable seizures. Sequencing was performed on peripheral blood, taken at surgery. The CDR3 here reads CASSIRGNQPQHF. The nucleotides are TGTGCCAGCAGTATACGGGGCAATCAGCCCCAGCATTTT.